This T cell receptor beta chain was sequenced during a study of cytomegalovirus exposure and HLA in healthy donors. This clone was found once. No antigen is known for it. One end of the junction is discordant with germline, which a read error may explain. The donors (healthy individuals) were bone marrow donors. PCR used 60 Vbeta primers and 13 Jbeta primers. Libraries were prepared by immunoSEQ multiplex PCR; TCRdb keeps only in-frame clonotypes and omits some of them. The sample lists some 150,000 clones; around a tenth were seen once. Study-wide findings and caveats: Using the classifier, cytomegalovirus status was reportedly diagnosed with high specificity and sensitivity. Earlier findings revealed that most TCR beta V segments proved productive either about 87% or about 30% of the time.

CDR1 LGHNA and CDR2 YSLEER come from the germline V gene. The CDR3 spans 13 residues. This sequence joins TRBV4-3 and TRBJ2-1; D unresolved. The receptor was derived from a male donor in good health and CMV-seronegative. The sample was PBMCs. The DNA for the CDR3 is TGCGCCAGAAGCCAAGATCGAGAGTTTGAGCAGTTCTTC. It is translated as CARSQDREFEQFF.